The 18 T cell receptor beta chains given below trace back to one sample, sequenced in a study of cytomegalovirus exposure and HLA in healthy donors. Produced via immunoSEQ multiplex PCR; TCRdb's table is partial and in-frame only. This table has some 87,000 clones, approximately 96% appearing once. Sequencing was carried out using PBMCs. Every receptor here comes from a woman aged 18-30 years in good health and CMV-seronegative.

This CDR3 is CSVEVGGPEAFF. The CDR3 DNA reads TGCAGCGTTGAAGTTGGAGGTCCTGAAGCTTTCTTT. This rearrangement joins TRBV29-1 to TRBJ1-1; no definite D call. The CDR3 has 12 residues. Germline assignment: CDR1 SQVTM and CDR2 ANQGSEA. Trimming shortened V by 1 base and J by 6 bases, and 9 bases separated the two germline ends. Combining the CDR3 with reference TRBV29-1 and TRBJ1-1 gives the whole variable domain SAVISQKPSRDICQRGTSLTIQCQVDSQVTMMFWYRQQPGQSLTLIATANQGSEATYESGFVIDKFPISRPNLTFSTLTVSNMSPEDSSIYLCSVEVGGPEAFFGQGTRLTVV.

This chain links TRBV4-2 with TRBJ2-1, with 9 bases lining up with TRBD2. Trimming took 4 bases from V and 5 from J; bases not matched to a gene: 12. CDR1 is LGHNA and CDR2 is YNFKEQ in the germline V gene. The CDR3 spans 17 residues. Written as DNA, the CDR3 is TGTGCCAGCAGCCCGACCTCATTAGCGGGAGCCAACAATGAGCAGTTCTTC. Translating gives CASSPTSLAGANNEQFF.

This clone was seen a single time. The V call is TRBV29-1, the J call TRBJ2-7; 9 nucleotides line up with TRBD2. This CDR3 contains 14 residues. Germline-derived CDR1 and CDR2 are SQVTM and ANQGSEA. J lost 3 bases, V lost 6 bases, and 9 bases had no gene match. CDR3 DNA sequence: TGCAGCGTGGTATTAGCGGGAGTACTCTACGAGCAGTACTTC. It codes for CSVVLAGVLYEQYF.

The chain is built from TRBV7-9 and TRBJ2-2, with unresolved D. The V end was cut by 6 bases, the J end by 5 bases, with 4 bases between. The CDR3 consists of 11 residues. Germline loops: CDR1 SEHNR, CDR2 FQNEAQ (reference sequence). The CDR3 sequence: CASSKTGELFF. DNA for the CDR3: TGTGCCAGCAGTAAAACCGGGGAGCTGTTTTTT.

This clone occurred a few times. The CDR3 sequence is CSVSPPQGAGNTIYF. The CDR3, as DNA: TGCAGCGTTTCTCCACCACAGGGGGCCGGAAACACCATATATTTT. The chain is built from TRBV29-1 and TRBJ1-3; 9 positions match TRBD1. The CDR3 contains 15 residues. V lost 5 bases to trimming and J lost 4 bases; unmatched junction nucleotides: 9. Germline CDR1 SQVTM, CDR2 ANQGSEA. Supplemented by reference TRBV29-1 and TRBJ1-3, the full variable domain reads SAVISQKPSRDICQRGTSLTIQCQVDSQVTMMFWYRQQPGQSLTLIATANQGSEATYESGFVIDKFPISRPNLTFSTLTVSNMSPEDSSIYLCSVSPPQGAGNTIYFGEGSWLTVV.

The chain carries TRBV19 and TRBJ1-1, with D possibly matching TRBD1 (5 bases). CDR1 and CDR2 from the germline V gene are LNHDA and SQIVND (reference sequence). This CDR3 contains 12 residues. Deletions cut 4 bases from V and 7 bases from J, with 10 bases between. The CDR3 coding sequence is TGTGCCAGTAGTACCAGGGCCCTTGAAGCTTTCTTT. Translated: CASSTRALEAFF.

The CDR3 nucleotides read TGTGCCAGCAGCTTACAGGGTTCTCAGCCCCAGCATTTT. Translation gives CASSLQGSQPQHF. This rearrangement joins TRBV7-2 to TRBJ1-5, with a tentative D call TRBD1 (5 bases). This CDR3 has 13 residues. From germline, CDR1 is SGHTA and CDR2 FQGNSA. The ends were cut back, 2 bases at V and 6 bases at J, with 8 bases in the middle.

This clone showed up just once. This sequence joins TRBV14 and TRBJ1-1, with TRBD1 as a possible D gene (6 bases). From germline, CDR1 is SGHDN and CDR2 FVKESK. The length of the CDR3 is 13 residues. Trimming cost V 0 bases and J 11 bases, with 13 bases left between them. The CDR3 region is CASSQDPQGPAFF. The CDR3 nucleotides read TGTGCCAGCAGCCAAGATCCGCAGGGGCCGGCTTTCTTT.

The chain uses TRBV7-6 and TRBJ1-1; a possible D gene is TRBD1 (5 bases). The CDR3 has 13 residues. Deletions cut 1 base from V and 7 bases from J, with 10 bases between. Germline V lookup: CDR1 SGHVS, CDR2 FNYEAQ. CDR3 nucleotides: TGTGCCAGCAGCTTAGATCGGGGGGATGAAGCTTTCTTT. This sequence encodes CASSLDRGDEAFF.

V usage is TRBV27 and J usage is TRBJ1-5; weak D call: TRBD1 (5 bases). The length of the CDR3 is 16 residues. Germline CDR1 and CDR2: MNHEY and SMNVEV (reference sequence). Trimming left V 0 bases short and J 2 bases short, with 11 bases between. The CDR3 coding sequence is TGTGCCAGCAGTTTATCTCCAGGGAACGGCAATCAGCCCCAGCATTTT. This gives the protein CASSLSPGNGNQPQHF.

The rearrangement joins TRBV10-1 to TRBJ2-4; tentative D call: TRBD1 (5 bases). CDR3 length: 12 residues. Looked up from germline, CDR1 is WNHNN and CDR2 is SYGVQD (reference sequence). With 3 bases removed from V and 8 bases from J, the gap between germline ends came to 8 bases. For the CDR3, the DNA is TGCGCCAGCAGTGACCAGGGATACATTCAGTACTTC. Protein: CASSDQGYIQYF.

The gene calls are TRBV13 and TRBJ2-7, with 7 bases lining up with TRBD2. Germline-derived CDR1 and CDR2 are PRHDT and FYEKMQ (reference sequence). CDR3 length: 15 amino acids. With V trimmed by 5 bases and J by 0 bases, 7 bases remained unmatched. The CDR3 coding sequence is TGTGCCAGCAGCGCTAGGGGAGGGACCTCCTACGAGCAGTACTTC. Encoded protein: CASSARGGTSYEQYF.

The V gene is TRBV7-6, the J gene TRBJ2-3; 7 bases agree with TRBD2. Germline V gene sequence: CDR1 SGHVS, CDR2 FNYEAQ. The CDR3 has 15 amino acids. V gave up 2 bases and J gave up 0 bases; unmatched junction bases: 2. The CDR3 DNA follows: TGTGCCAGCAGCTTACTAGCGGCTAGCACAGATACGCAGTATTTT. Its protein product is CASSLLAASTDTQYF.

This chain uses TRBV5-1 with TRBJ2-1, with 15 bases lining up with TRBD2. In germline, CDR1 is SGHRS, CDR2 YFSETQ. The CDR3 length is 13 residues. Here the CDR3 DNA reads TGCGCATCGGGACTAGCGGGAGGTGGTGAGCAGTTCTTC. Protein: CASGLAGGGEQFF.

V usage is TRBV13 and J usage is TRBJ2-7, with D unclear. Per the germline V gene, CDR1 is PRHDT and CDR2 is FYEKMQ (reference sequence). This CDR3 comprises 13 residues. Between the trimmed V and J ends, which lost 5 bases and 2 bases, there was a span of 10 bases. The CDR3 spells CASSPPTTYEQYF. The CDR3 coding sequence is TGTGCCAGCAGCCCCCCGACAACCTACGAGCAGTACTTC. Filled out from reference TRBV13 and TRBJ2-7, the complete variable domain reads AAGVIQSPRHLIKEKRETATLKCYPIPRHDTVYWYQQGPGQDPQFLISFYEKMQSDKGSIPDRFSAQQFSDYHSELNMSSLELGDSALYFCASSPPTTYEQYFGPGTRLTVT.

The chain has TRBV9 and TRBJ2-2, with 7 bases fitting TRBD1. There are 15 residues in the CDR3. The V and J ends lost 0 bases and 2 bases, in that order; junction bases with no gene match: 1. Germline assignment: CDR1 SGDLS and CDR2 YYNGEE. The CDR3 spells CASSVEGANTGELFF. The CDR3 nucleotides read TGTGCCAGCAGCGTAGAGGGGGCAAACACCGGGGAGCTGTTTTTT.

The chain uses TRBV7-9 and TRBJ2-6; 7 positions match TRBD1. The CDR3 is 18 amino acids. V was pared by 4 bases and J by 1 base, with 10 bases of the junction left unmatched. Germline V gene sequence: CDR1 SEHNR, CDR2 FQNEAQ (reference sequence). The chain's CDR3 is CASSSGTAKGSGANVLTF. CDR3 DNA sequence: TGTGCCAGCAGCTCAGGGACAGCTAAGGGGTCTGGGGCCAACGTCCTGACTTTC.

The chain links TRBV15 to TRBJ1-6, with 11 bases fitting TRBD1. J was trimmed by 10 bases and V by 5 bases; bases with no gene match: 4. Germline V gives CDR1 LNHNV, CDR2 YYDKDF (reference sequence). The CDR3 sequence is 14 residues long. Here the CDR3 DNA reads TGTGCCACCAGCTCGGGACAGGGGGACTCACCCCTCCACTTT. Translated, it gives CATSSGQGDSPLHF.